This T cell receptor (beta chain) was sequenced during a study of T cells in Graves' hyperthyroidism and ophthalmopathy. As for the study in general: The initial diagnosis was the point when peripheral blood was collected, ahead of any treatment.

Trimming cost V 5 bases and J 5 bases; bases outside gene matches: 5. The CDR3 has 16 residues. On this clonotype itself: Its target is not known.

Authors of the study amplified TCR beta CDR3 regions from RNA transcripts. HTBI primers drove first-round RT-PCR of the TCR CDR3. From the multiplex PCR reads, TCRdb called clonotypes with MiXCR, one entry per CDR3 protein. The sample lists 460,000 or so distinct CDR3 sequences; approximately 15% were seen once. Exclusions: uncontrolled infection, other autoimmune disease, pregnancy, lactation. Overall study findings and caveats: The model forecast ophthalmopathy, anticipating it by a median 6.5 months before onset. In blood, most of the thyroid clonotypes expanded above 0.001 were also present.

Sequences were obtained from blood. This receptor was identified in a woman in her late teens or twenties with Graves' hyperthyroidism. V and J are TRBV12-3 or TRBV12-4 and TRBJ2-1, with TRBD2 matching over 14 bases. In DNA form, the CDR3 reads TGTGCCAGCAGTCCCGGACTAGCGGGAGGTGACAATGAGCAGTTCTTC. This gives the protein CASSPGLAGGDNEQFF.